This T cell receptor beta chain was found in a study of T cell changes during pregnancy in multiple sclerosis. This CDR3 comprises 15 residues. V lost 8 bases and J 2 bases, leaving 17 bases between the germline ends. CDR1 is SNHLY and CDR2 is FYNNEI in the germline V gene. The table came from immunoSEQ multiplex PCR; TCRdb's copy has only in-frame clones and leaves some out. This table holds around 56,000 clones, about 85% found once. Sequences were derived from CD4+ T cells from peripheral blood mononuclear cells, sampled in the third trimester of pregnancy. V gene TRBV2 combines with J gene TRBJ2-3; D possibly corresponds to TRBD2 (6 bases). The TCR originated in a female donor with multiple sclerosis, enrolled in a pregnancy study. This chain's CDR3 is CASQKRAETTDTQYF. The CDR3, as DNA: TGTGCCAGCCAAAAGCGGGCGGAAACCACAGATACGCAGTATTTT.